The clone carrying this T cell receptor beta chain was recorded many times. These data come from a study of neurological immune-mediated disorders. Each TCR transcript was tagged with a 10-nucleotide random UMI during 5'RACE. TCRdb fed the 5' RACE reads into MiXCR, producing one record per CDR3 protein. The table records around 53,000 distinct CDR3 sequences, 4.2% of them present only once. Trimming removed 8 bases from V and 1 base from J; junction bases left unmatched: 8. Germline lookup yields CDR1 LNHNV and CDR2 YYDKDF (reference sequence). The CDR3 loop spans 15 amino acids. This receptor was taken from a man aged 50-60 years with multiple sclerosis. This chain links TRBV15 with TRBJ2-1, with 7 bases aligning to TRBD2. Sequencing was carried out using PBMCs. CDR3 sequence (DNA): TGTGCCACCGGCCCAGCGGGGTATTCCTACAATGAGCAGTTCTTC. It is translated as CATGPAGYSYNEQFF.